This T cell receptor beta chain was obtained from a study of Graves' ophthalmopathy and Graves' hyperthyroidism. The wider study: Peripheral blood sampling occurred at initial diagnosis, before any treatment. Broader study findings: A majority of expanded thyroid clonotypes exceeding 0.001 frequency were likewise present in blood.

Amplification from RNA transcripts yielded the TCR beta CDR3 regions. A first-round RT-PCR used HTBI primers, followed by a second-round multiplex PCR. TCRdb reprocessed the multiplex PCR reads via MiXCR and lists one record per CDR3 protein. Of roughly 480,000 distinct CDR3 sequences listed, over 13% are singletons. Pregnancy or lactation, uncontrolled infections and other autoimmune diseases were grounds for excluding patients. Between the trimmed V and J ends, which lost 5 bases and 0 bases, there was a span of 4 bases. Germline-derived CDR1 and CDR2 are DFQATT and SNEGSKA (reference sequence). This CDR3 spans 11 amino acids. This clonotype was found a few times. Its antigen is unknown.

The chain uses TRBV20-1 and TRBJ1-2, with D unresolved. The receptor's source is a woman in her thirties with Graves' ophthalmopathy. The source material was blood. This chain's CDR3 is CSAQANYGYTF. DNA for the CDR3: TGCAGTGCTCAAGCTAACTATGGCTACACCTTC.